This T cell receptor beta chain was identified during a study of early T cells in non-severe SARS-CoV-2 infection (dated by TCRdb to the early 2020s). For the study in its entirety: Because TCR sequencing relied on bulk RNA taken from unsorted whole blood, pairing of alpha and beta chains was not possible. Overall results and qualifications from the work: VDJdb matching was skewed toward anti-spike CD8 responses, so virus-specific expansions were likely underestimated and private and CD4 specificities were missed.

This clonotype was seen ten or more times. Its recognized antigen is unknown. There are no base qualities to consult, and no much larger clone falls within one base. V has 6 bases trimmed and J has 5 bases trimmed; junction bases matching no gene number 9. As encoded in the germline V gene, CDR1 is SQVTM while CDR2 is ANQGSEA. Including the terminal cysteine and phenylalanine, the CDR3 comprises 13 residues. Here the CDR3 DNA is all that survives: 39 bases in frame from base 1. The library was made by 5' RACE. For sequencing, a NextSeq 500 was employed. In the TCR library protocol, unique molecular identifiers were attached to individual cDNA molecules to correct for PCR bias and sequencing error. TCR alpha and beta chains were both sequenced, and the abundances of alpha and beta sequences in each sample were closely correlated with each other. Per the original workflow: V gene, J gene and CDR3 annotation of TCR sequences was performed with Decombinator V4. TCRs were defined as expanded if a significant change between any two time points was detected under a Poisson model with p below 0.0001. TCR abundances were normalised to the total number of TCRs sequenced per sample and were expressed as counts per million. MAIT TCRs were defined by TRAV1-2 paired with TRAJ12, TRAJ20 or TRAJ33, and iNKT TCRs by TRAV10 paired with TRAJ18. A search of VDJdb, accessed on 1 November 2021, was run for TCRs annotated to CMV, EBV and SARS-CoV-2, with TCRs annotated for multiple antigens excluded. TCRdb itself trimmed the public reads at Q25 with fastp, ran MiXCR and retained productive beta chains. One record per CDR3 amino acid sequence lists the most common genes and DNA. TCRdb assigned the V and J calls; the authors' analysis was not used. In this sample the table shows more than 55,000 distinct CDR3 sequences, about 4.9% of which occur a single time. About 3.6% of the sample is taken by the ten largest.

A case-control design nested within a healthcare worker cohort in London, UK, was used, with weekly nasopharyngeal swab PCR tests and blood sampling performed. Healthcare workers were enrolled in the week of the UK lockdown, from 23 to 31 March 2020, and were followed every week for up to roughly 16 weeks. The clonotype comes from an adult who was a healthcare worker with PCR-confirmed SARS-CoV-2 infection or an uninfected control (not recorded which). The donor label of this sample is uncertain. The sequence is built from TRBV29-1 and TRBJ2-7; 8 bases in the middle match TRBD1. The sequencing here drew on whole blood, taken at baseline. The CDR3 reads CSVTSGTGDEQYF. The nucleotide sequence reads TGCAGCGTGACCTCCGGGACAGGCGACGAGCAGTACTTC.